The rows below give T cell receptor beta chains drawn from one sample of a study of cytomegalovirus exposure and HLA in healthy donors. Profiled with immunoSEQ multiplex PCR; TCRdb holds only in-frame clones, not every one. Here the sample spans fewer than 200,000 clones, roughly 87% being singletons. The specimen was PBMCs. Source of these receptors: a girl under two years old in good health and CMV-seronegative. The CDR3 runs from the conserved cysteine through the conserved F or W. The D gene is left open where the match is weak. Expanded clones are given a class, and other clones once, few, many or no size at all.

clone size | D gene | J gene | V gene | CDR3 DNA | CDR3 protein
. | TRBD2 | TRBJ2-1 | TRBV6-6 | TGTGCCAGCAGTTTAGCGGGGGGGCCGACTAATGAGCAGTTCTTC | CASSLAGGPTNEQFF
. | TRBD2 | TRBJ2-2 | TRBV9 | TGTGCCAGCAGGTCCCAGGTAGCGGGGGGCCCATCGAACACCGGGGAGCTGTTTTTT | CASRSQVAGGPSNTGELFF
. | TRBD1 | TRBJ1-5 | TRBV4-2 | TGTGCCAGCAGCCAAGACAGGGGGCATAGCAATCAGCCCCAGCATTTT | CASSQDRGHSNQPQHF
. | . | TRBJ2-5 | TRBV7-9 | TGTGCCAGCAGTCCGGAGGGACAAGAGACCCAGTACTTC | CASSPEGQETQYF
few | . | TRBJ2-5 | TRBV2 | TGTGCCAGCAGCTTTACTTGGGAGACCCAGTACTTC | CASSFTWETQYF
. | TRBD1 | TRBJ1-2 | TRBV15 | TGTGCCACCAGCGGACAGGGGCACTATGGCTACACCTTC | CATSGQGHYGYTF
few | TRBD1 | TRBJ2-7 | TRBV11-2 | TGTGCCAGCAGCTTATCACAGGGGGCCCTCTACGAGCAGTACTTC | CASSLSQGALYEQYF
. | TRBD1 | TRBJ1-1 | TRBV5-4 | TGTGCCAGCACCCGAGGGGGACAGGGGGCCGGGACTGAAGCTTTCTTT | CASTRGGQGAGTEAFF
. | TRBD1 | TRBJ2-2 | TRBV6-1 | TGTGCCAGCCCGGGACAGGGAATCACCGGGGAGCTGTTTTTT | CASPGQGITGELFF
. | TRBD2 | TRBJ2-7 | TRBV7-2 | TGTGCCAGCAGCCTGACTAGCGGGCTAAACTACGAGCAGTACTTC | CASSLTSGLNYEQYF
. | . | TRBJ2-7 | TRBV7-6 | TGTGCCAGCAGCTCTCACAGCTCCTACGAGCAGTACTTC | CASSSHSSYEQYF
. | TRBD2 | TRBJ2-7 | TRBV9 | TGTGCCAGCAGCGTTAGCGGGACTCCTTTAAGCTCCTACGAGCAGTACTTC | CASSVSGTPLSSYEQYF
. | TRBD1 | TRBJ1-6 | TRBV5-4 | TGTGCCAGCAGCTTGGGGACAGGGCACAATTCACCCCTCCACTTT | CASSLGTGHNSPLHF
. | TRBD2 | TRBJ2-5 | TRBV30 | TGTGCCTTAGCGGGAATTGAAGAGACCCAGTACTTC | CALAGIEETQYF